This T cell receptor beta chain was obtained from a study of T-cell memory formation after mild COVID-19. General observations from the study: The SARS-CoV-2 specificity of second-wave clones reaching peak at day 37 remained unverified.

A remark on this clonotype: Its antigen is currently unknown.

TCRdb analysed the 5' RACE reads with MiXCR anew, one entry per CDR3 protein. The sample shows 350,000 to 450,000 distinct CDR3 sequences, roughly a quarter of them seen only once. The TCR sequence derives from an adult woman who had mild COVID-19 (a few samples of this study predate the infection). Cell type and time point are not known. The sample consisted of PBMCs or a T cell subset sorted from them (not recorded which).

The CDR3 sequence is CASSFGGREKLFF. CDR3 coding DNA: TGTGCCAGCAGCTTTGGGGGGCGTGAAAAACTGTTTTTT. The chain links TRBV7-9 to TRBJ1-4, with D perhaps matching TRBD1 (6 bases). V dropped 3 bases and J dropped 7 bases, with 9 bases sitting between them. The germline gives CDR1 SEHNR, CDR2 FQNEAQ (reference sequence). The CDR3 consists of 13 residues.